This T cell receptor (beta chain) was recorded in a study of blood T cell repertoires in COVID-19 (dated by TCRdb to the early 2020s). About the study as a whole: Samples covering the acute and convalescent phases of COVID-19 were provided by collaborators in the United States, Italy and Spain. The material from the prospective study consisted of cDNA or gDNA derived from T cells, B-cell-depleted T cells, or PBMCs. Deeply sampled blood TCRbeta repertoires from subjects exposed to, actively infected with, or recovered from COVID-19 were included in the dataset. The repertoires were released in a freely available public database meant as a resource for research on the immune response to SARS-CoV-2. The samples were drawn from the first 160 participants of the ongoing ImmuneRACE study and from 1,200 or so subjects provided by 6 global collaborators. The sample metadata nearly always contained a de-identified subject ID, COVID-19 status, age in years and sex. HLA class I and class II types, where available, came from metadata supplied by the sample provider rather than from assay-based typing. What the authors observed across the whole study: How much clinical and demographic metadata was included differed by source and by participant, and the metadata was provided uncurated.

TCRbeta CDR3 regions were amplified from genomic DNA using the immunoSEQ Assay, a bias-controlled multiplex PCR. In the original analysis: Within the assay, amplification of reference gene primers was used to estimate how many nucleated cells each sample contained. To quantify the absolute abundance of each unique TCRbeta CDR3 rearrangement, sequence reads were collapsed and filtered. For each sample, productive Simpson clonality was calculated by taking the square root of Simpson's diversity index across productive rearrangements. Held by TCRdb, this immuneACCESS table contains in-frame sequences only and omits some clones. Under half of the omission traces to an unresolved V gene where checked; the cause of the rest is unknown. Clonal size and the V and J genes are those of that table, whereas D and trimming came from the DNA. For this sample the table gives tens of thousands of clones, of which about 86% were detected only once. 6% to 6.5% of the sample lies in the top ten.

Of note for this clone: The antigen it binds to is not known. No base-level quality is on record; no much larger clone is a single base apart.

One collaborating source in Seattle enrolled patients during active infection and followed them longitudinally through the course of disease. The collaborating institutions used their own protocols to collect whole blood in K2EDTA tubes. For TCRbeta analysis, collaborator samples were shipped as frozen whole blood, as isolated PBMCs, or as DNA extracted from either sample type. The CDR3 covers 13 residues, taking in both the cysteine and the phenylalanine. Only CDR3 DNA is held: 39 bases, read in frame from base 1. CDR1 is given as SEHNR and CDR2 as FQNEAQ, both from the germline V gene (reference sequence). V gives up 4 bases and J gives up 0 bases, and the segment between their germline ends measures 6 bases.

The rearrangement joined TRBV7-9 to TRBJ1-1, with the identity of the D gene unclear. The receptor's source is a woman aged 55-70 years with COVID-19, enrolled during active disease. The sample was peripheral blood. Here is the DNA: TGTGCCAGCAGCTACGGGGTGAACACTGAAGCTTTCTTT. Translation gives CASSYGVNTEAFF.